This TCR beta chain was identified during a study of a mutant IDH1 vaccine in newly diagnosed glioma. Study information: Patients got radiotherapy, temozolomide, or both beforehand, and most got both.

Clones were read by immunoSEQ multiplex PCR, and TCRdb kept only the in-frame ones, dropping some. Here the sample spans some 60,000 clones, about four fifths being singletons. The ends were cut back, 8 bases at V and 0 bases at J, with 12 bases in the middle. The CDR3 is 14 residues long. The V gene's germline CDR1 is SNHLY and CDR2 FYNNEI. As for time point: week 11, during vaccination. Doses consisted of 300 ug of mutant IDH1 20-mer peptide each, paired with topical imiquimod. In the case of this clone: Antigen unknown.

The sequencing here drew on PBMCs, taken from a glioma patient whose treatment included an IDH1 peptide vaccine. The chain carries TRBV2 and TRBJ2-3; D is undetermined. This TCR was recovered from a man in his forties or fifties with glioma. The CDR3 bases are TGTGCCAGCGTTCAGGAATCTAGCACAGATACGCAGTATTTT. This encodes CASVQESSTDTQYF.